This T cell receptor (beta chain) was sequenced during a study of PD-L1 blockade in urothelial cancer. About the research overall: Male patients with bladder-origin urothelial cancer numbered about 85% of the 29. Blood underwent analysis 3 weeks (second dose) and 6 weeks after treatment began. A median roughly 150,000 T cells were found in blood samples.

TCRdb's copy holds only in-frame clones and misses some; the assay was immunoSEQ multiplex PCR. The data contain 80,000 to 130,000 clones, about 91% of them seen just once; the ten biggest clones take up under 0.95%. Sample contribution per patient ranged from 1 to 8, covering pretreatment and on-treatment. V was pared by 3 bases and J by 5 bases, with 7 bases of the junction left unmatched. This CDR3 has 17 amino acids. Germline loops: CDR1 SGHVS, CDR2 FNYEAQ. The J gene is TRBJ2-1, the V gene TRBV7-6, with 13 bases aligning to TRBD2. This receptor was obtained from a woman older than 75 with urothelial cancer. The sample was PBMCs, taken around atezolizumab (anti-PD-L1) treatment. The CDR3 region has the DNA TGTGCCAGCAGCTTTGGACTAGCGGGAGATATCAACAATGAGCAGTTCTTC. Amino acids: CASSFGLAGDINNEQFF.